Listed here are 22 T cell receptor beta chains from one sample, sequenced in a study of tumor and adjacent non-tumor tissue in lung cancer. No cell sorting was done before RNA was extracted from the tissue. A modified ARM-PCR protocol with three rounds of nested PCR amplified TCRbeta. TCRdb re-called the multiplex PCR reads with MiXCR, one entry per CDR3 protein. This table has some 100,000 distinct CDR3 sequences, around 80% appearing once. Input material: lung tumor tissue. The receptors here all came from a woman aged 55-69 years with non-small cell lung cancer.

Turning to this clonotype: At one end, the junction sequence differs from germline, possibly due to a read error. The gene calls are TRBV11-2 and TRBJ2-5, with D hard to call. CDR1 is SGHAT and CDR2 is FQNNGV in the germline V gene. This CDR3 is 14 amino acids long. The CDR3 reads CASILGVRVETQYF. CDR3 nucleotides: TGTGCCAGCATCTTAGGTGTTAGGGTAGAGACCCAGTACTTC.

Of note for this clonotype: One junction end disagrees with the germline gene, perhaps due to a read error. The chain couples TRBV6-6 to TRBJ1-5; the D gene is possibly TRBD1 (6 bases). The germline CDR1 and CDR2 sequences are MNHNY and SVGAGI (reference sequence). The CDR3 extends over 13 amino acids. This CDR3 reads CVSSHRVNQPQHF. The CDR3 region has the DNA TGTGTCAGCAGTCACAGGGTTAATCAGCCACAGCATTTT.

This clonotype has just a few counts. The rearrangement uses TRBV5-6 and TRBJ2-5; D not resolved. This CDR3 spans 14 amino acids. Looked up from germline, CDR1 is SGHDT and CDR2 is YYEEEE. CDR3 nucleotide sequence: TGTGCTAGAAGCCCCACTGCGGCCGAAGAGACCCAGTACTTC. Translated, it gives CARSPTAAEETQYF.

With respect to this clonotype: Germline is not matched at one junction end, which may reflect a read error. DNA of the CDR3: TGTGCCAGCAGCAAGAGCGTGGGGGTTCGCACTGGAAACACCATATATTTC. This translates into CASSKSVGVRTGNTIYF. This chain links TRBV11-1 with TRBJ1-3, with D perhaps TRBD1 (5 bases). CDR1 and CDR2 (germline): SGHAT, FQDESV (reference sequence). The CDR3 contains 17 residues.

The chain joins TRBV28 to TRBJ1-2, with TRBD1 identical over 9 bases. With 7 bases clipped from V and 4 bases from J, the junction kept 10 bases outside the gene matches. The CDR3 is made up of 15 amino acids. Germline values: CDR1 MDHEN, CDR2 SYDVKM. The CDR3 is CASNLPGQGLYGYTF. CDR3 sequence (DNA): TGTGCCAGCAACCTTCCGGGACAGGGCCTCTATGGCTACACCTTC.

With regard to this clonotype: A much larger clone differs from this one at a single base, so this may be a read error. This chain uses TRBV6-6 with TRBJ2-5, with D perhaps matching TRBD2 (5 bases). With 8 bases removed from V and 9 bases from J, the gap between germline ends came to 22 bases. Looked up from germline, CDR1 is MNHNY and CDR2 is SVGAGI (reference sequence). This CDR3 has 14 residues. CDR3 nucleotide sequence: TGTGCCAGCCCCCAGAGTGCGGGTGGTAGGGCCCAGTACTTC. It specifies CASPQSAGGRAQYF.

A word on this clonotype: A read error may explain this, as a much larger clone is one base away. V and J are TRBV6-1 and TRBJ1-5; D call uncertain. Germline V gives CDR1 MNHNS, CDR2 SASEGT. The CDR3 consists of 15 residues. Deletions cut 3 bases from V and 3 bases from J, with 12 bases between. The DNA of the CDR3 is TGTGCCAGCAGTGATGGCATAGACCCCAATCAGCCCCAGCATTTT. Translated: CASSDGIDPNQPQHF.

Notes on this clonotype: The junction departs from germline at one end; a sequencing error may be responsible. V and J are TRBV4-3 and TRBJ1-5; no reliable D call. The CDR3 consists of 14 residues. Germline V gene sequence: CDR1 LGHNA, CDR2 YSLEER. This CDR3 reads CTSSQDSGNQPQHF. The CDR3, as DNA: TGCACCAGCAGCCAAGATAGTGGCAATCAGCCCCAGCATTTT.

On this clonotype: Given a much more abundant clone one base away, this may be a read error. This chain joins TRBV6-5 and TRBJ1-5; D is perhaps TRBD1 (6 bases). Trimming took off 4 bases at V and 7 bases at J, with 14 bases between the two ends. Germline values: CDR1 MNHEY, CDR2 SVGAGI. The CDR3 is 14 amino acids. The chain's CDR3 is CASSSGAAEQPQHF. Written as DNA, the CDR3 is TGTGCCAGCAGTTCGGGGGCAGCCGAGCAGCCCCAGCATTTT.

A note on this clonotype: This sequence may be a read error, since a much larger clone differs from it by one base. In nucleotides, the CDR3 is TGCAGTGCTAAGGGACGAGCGGGAGGAGATTACAATGAGCAGTTCTTC. This gives the protein CSAKGRAGGDYNEQFF. The chain uses TRBV20-1 and TRBJ2-1, with 9 bases that match TRBD2. Germline CDR1 is DFQATT and CDR2 is SNEGSKA (reference sequence). Trimming cost V 4 bases and J 4 bases; bases outside gene matches: 11. The CDR3 totals 16 residues.

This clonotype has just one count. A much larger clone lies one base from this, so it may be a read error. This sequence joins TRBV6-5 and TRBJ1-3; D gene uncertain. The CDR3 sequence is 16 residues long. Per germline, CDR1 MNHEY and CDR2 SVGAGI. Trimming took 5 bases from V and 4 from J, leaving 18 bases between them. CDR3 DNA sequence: TGTGCCAGCAGTGACCTCGGACGCCCGGGGGGAAACACCATATATTTT. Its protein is CASSDLGRPGGNTIYF.

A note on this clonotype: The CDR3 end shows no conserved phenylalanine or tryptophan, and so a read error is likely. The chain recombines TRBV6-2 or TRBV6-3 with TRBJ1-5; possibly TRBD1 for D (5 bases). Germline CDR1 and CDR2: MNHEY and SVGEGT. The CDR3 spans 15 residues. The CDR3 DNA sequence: TGTGCTAGCAGTTACGGGTTGGGGGGCAATCAGCCCCAGCATTCT. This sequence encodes CASSYGLGGNQPQHS.

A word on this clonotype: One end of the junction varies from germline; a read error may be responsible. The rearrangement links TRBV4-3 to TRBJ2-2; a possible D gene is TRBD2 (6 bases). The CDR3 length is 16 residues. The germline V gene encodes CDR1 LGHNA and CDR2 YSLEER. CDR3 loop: CASSQGAGLNTGEMFF. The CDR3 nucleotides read TGTGCCAGCAGCCAAGGGGCGGGGCTGAACACCGGGGAGATGTTTTTT.

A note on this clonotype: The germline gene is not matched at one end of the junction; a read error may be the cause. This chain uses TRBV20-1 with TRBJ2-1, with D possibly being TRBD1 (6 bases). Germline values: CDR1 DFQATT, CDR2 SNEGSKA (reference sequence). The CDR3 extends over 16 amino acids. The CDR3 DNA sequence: TGCAGTGCTAGAGACGGACAGAGGAAAGTTTACAATGAGCAATTCTTC. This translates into CSARDGQRKVYNEQFF.

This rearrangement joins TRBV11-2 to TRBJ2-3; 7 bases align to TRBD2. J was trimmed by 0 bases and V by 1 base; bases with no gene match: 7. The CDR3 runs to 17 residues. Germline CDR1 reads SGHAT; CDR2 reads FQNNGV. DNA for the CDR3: TGTGCCAGCAGCTTAGTTGGGGGGGAGGAAAGCACAGATACGCAGTATTTT. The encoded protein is CASSLVGGEESTDTQYF. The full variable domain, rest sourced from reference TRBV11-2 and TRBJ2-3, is EAGVAQSPRYKIIEKRQSVAFWCNPISGHATLYWYQQILGQGPKLLIQFQNNGVVDDSQLPKDRFSAERLKGVDSTLKIQPAKLEDSAVYLCASSLVGGEESTDTQYFGPGTRLTVL.

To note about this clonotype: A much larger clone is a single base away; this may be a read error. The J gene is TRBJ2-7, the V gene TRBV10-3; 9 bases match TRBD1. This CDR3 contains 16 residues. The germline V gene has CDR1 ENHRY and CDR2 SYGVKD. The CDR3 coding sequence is TGTGCCATCAGTGCGCGGACAGGGGAAAGCACCTACGAGCAGTGCTTC. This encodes CAISARTGESTYEQCF.

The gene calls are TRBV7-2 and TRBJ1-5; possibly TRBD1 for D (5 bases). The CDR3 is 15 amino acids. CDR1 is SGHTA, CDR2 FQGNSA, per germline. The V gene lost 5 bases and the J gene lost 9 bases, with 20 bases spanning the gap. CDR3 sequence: CASSVQAGEGRPQHF. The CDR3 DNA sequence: TGTGCCAGCAGCGTACAAGCCGGGGAGGGGCGGCCCCAGCATTTT. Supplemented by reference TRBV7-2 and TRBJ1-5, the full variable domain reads GAGVSQSPSNKVTEKGKDVELRCDPISGHTALYWYRQSLGQGLEFLIYFQGNSAPDKSGLPSDRFSAERTGGSVSTLTIQRTQQEDSAVYLCASSVQAGEGRPQHFGDGTRLSIL.

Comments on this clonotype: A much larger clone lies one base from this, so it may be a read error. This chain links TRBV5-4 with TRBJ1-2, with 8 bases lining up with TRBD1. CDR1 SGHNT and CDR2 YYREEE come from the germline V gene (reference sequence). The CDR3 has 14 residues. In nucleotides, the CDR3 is TGTGCCAGCAGCCCGGACAGGGCTGGGTATGGCTACATCTTC. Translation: CASSPDRAGYGYIF.

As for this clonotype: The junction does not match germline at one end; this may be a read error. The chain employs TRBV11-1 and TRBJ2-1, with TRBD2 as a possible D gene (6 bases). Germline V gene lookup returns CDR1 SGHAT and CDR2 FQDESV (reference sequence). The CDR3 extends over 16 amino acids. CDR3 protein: CASSPTGLASWDEQLF. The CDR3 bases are TGTGCCAGCAGCCCGACGGGGCTAGCGAGTTGGGATGAGCAGTTATTC.

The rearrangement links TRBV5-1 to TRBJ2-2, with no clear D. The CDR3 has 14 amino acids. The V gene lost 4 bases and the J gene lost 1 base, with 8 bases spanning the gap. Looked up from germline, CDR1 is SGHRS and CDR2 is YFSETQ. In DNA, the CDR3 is TGCGCCAGCAGCCCCGCGGTGAACACCGGGGAGCTGTTTTTT. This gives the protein CASSPAVNTGELFF.

The CDR3 coding sequence is TGCGCCAGCAGCTTGAGGGCCAGGGGCGACCTTGAGCAGTACTTC. Its translation: CASSLRARGDLEQYF. This chain links TRBV5-1 with TRBJ2-7, with D possibly being TRBD1 (6 bases). With 1 base removed from V and 7 bases from J, the gap between germline ends came to 18 bases. Germline CDR1 is SGHRS and CDR2 is YFSETQ. CDR3 length: 15 amino acids.

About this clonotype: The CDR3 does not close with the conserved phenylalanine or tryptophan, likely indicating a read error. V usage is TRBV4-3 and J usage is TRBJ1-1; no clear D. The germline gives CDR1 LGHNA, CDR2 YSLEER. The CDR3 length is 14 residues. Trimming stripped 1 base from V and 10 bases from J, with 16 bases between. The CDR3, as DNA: TGCGCCAGCAGCCAAGTTGGTGAAGCCTGGCCAGCTTTCTCT. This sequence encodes CASSQVGEAWPAFS.